This passage covers 32 T cell receptor beta chains from one sample sequenced in a study of PD-L1 blockade in urothelial cancer (dated by TCRdb to about 2017). The library was built by means of the immunoSEQ multiplex PCR assay. What TCRdb holds here is the immuneACCESS table cut down to in-frame rearrangements. Part of the clones is not present; checked against another copy, under half of the missing clones reflect an unresolved V gene, and the others are unexplained. The sample contains more than 85,000 clones, roughly nine tenths of them found a single time. The ten largest clones add up to 0.85% to 1% of the sample. The sample consisted of PBMCs, taken around atezolizumab (anti-PD-L1) treatment. The receptors come from a woman of 80 years or more with urothelial cancer.

The chain joins TRBV18 to TRBJ1-1, with D uncertain. This CDR3 is built from 16 residues. Trimming took off 3 bases at V and 0 bases at J, with 14 bases between the two ends. The germline V gene encodes CDR1 KGHSH and CDR2 LQKENI. In DNA form, the CDR3 reads TGTGCCAGCTCACCCCCGGGAGGCAGATTGAACACTGAAGCTTTCTTT. Translation gives CASSPPGGRLNTEAFF.

The rearrangement joins TRBV7-2 to TRBJ2-1, with TRBD2 matching 7 bases. The ends lost 0 bases at V and 2 bases at J; junction bases unmatched: 4. This CDR3 region has 16 residues. CDR1 and CDR2 (germline): SGHTA, FQGNSA. The CDR3 DNA follows: TGTGCCAGCAGCTTAGCGGGGCTAGCGGCCTACAATGAGCAGTTCTTC. It translates to CASSLAGLAAYNEQFF. The whole variable domain, remainder taken from reference TRBV7-2 and TRBJ2-1, is GAGVSQSPSNKVTEKGKDVELRCDPISGHTALYWYRQSLGQGLEFLIYFQGNSAPDKSGLPSDRFSAERTGGSVSTLTIQRTQQEDSAVYLCASSLAGLAAYNEQFFGPGTRLTVL.

The sample holds a few counts of this clone. The CDR3 bases are TGTGCCAGCAGCGCCTTGGCGGGGGGAGGGATGGAGCAGTTCTTC. Amino acids: CASSALAGGGMEQFF. V is TRBV7-2 and J is TRBJ2-1; TRBD2 aligns across 8 bases. The CDR3 length is 15 residues. In germline, CDR1 is SGHTA, CDR2 FQGNSA. Trimming removed 5 bases from V and 10 bases from J; junction bases left unmatched: 13.

The chain combines TRBV6-6 with TRBJ2-2, with 7 bases identical to TRBD2. The CDR3 is made up of 16 amino acids. Germline values: CDR1 MNHNY, CDR2 SVGAGI (reference sequence). The J segment lost 1 base and the V segment lost 5 bases, leaving 7 bases of the junction unmatched. The CDR3 DNA sequence: TGTGCCAGCAGTCCCTCCGGCGGGGGGAACACCGGGGAGCTGTTTTTT. Residues: CASSPSGGGNTGELFF.

The table lists this clone with a count of one. The V and J genes are TRBV28 and TRBJ2-5; 11 bases are shared with TRBD2. The trim removed 7 bases at V and 5 bases at J, leaving 15 bases unmatched. Germline assignment: CDR1 MDHEN and CDR2 SYDVKM. This CDR3 contains 17 residues. CDR3 protein: CASTITSGRDTVETQYF. CDR3 nucleotide sequence: TGTGCCAGCACAATAACTAGCGGGAGAGATACCGTGGAGACCCAGTACTTC.

The chain combines TRBV13 with TRBJ1-1; 7 bases line up with TRBD1. V lost 3 bases, J lost 6 bases, and 10 bases stayed unmatched. Germline CDR1 reads PRHDT; CDR2 reads FYEKMQ (reference sequence). CDR3 size: 15 residues. The CDR3 reads CASSFTGQWEAEAFF. The CDR3 nucleotides read TGTGCCAGCAGCTTTACGGGACAGTGGGAGGCTGAAGCTTTCTTT.

The gene calls are TRBV11-2 and TRBJ2-2; 8 bases are shared with TRBD2. V shed 0 bases and J 7 bases; nucleotides not matched to a gene: 10. The CDR3 extends over 17 amino acids. Germline values: CDR1 SGHAT, CDR2 FQNNGV. The CDR3 sequence: CASSLDPAGVLGGELFF. The CDR3, as DNA: TGTGCCAGCAGCTTAGATCCAGCGGGAGTACTTGGCGGGGAGCTGTTTTTT.

This chain connects TRBV5-6 to TRBJ1-2; D is ambiguous. CDR1 and CDR2 (germline): SGHDT, YYEEEE. V dropped 0 bases and J dropped 4 bases, with 4 bases sitting between them. CDR3 length equals 12 residues. CDR3 DNA sequence: TGTGCCAGCAGCTTGGGGAGCTATGGCTACACCTTC. Translating gives CASSLGSYGYTF.

This chain connects TRBV2 to TRBJ2-7, with D maybe TRBD2 (6 bases). The CDR3 sequence is 13 residues long. With 7 bases removed from V and 3 bases from J, the gap between germline ends came to 13 bases. Germline assignment: CDR1 SNHLY and CDR2 FYNNEI. CDR3 sequence (DNA): TGTGCCAGCATGCGGGACGGACGCTACGAGCAGTACTTC. Translation: CASMRDGRYEQYF. Full variable domain (outside the CDR3, taken from reference TRBV2 and TRBJ2-7): EPEVTQTPSHQVTQMGQEVILRCVPISNHLYFYWYRQILGQKVEFLVSFYNNEISEKSEIFDDQFSVERPDGSNFTLKIRSTKLEDSAMYFCASMRDGRYEQYFGPGTRLTVT.

The chain recombines TRBV5-1 with TRBJ1-4, with 9 bases lining up with TRBD1. The CDR3 loop spans 18 amino acids. With V trimmed by 1 base and J by 0 bases, 7 bases remained unmatched. Germline values: CDR1 SGHRS, CDR2 YFSETQ. The CDR3 DNA is TGCGCCAGCAGCTTGCTGAACAGGGGGCTCTCAACTAATGAAAAACTGTTTTTT. Protein product: CASSLLNRGLSTNEKLFF.

The V and J genes are TRBV27 and TRBJ2-5; 8 bases line up with TRBD2. Germline V gene lookup returns CDR1 MNHEY and CDR2 SMNVEV (reference sequence). V shed 3 bases and J 4 bases; nucleotides not matched to a gene: 7. The CDR3 runs to 15 residues. The CDR3 loop reads CASSFYAGGIETQYF. The CDR3 DNA reads TGTGCCAGCAGTTTTTATGCGGGAGGAATAGAGACCCAGTACTTC.

V usage is TRBV14 and J usage is TRBJ2-3; 8 nucleotides match TRBD2. Germline V CDR1 and CDR2: SGHDN, FVKESK. The junction had 6 bases not matched to a gene; V was cut back by 2 bases and J by 2 bases. The CDR3 spans 16 residues. The CDR3 DNA reads as TGTGCCAGCAGCCAACTAGCGGGCTCCACCACAGATACGCAGTATTTT. Protein sequence: CASSQLAGSTTDTQYF.

This clone came up once. This rearrangement joins TRBV28 to TRBJ1-5; D is perhaps TRBD1 (5 bases). The CDR3 extends over 13 amino acids. From germline, CDR1 is MDHEN and CDR2 SYDVKM. V was clipped by 6 bases and J by 3 bases, with 9 bases between them. CDR3 nucleotides: TGTGCCAGCAGCAGACAGCACAATCAGCCCCAGCATTTT. It yields the protein CASSRQHNQPQHF.

This chain joins TRBV5-8 and TRBJ1-4; the D is unclear. Per germline, CDR1 SGHTS and CDR2 YDEGEE. Trimming pared 4 bases from V and 8 bases from J, leaving 9 bases between. There are 12 residues in the CDR3. The CDR3 here is CASSQAAEKLFF. Here the CDR3 DNA reads TGTGCCAGCAGCCAAGCTGCCGAAAAACTGTTTTTT.

The chain has TRBV27 and TRBJ2-7, with 7 bases lining up with TRBD2. Per germline, CDR1 MNHEY and CDR2 SMNVEV (reference sequence). This CDR3 is built from 16 residues. V was pared by 2 bases and J by 0 bases, with 7 bases of the junction left unmatched. In nucleotides, the CDR3 is TGTGCCAGCAGTTTAGGGGCGGGAGACCTCTCCTACGAGCAGTACTTC. This codes for CASSLGAGDLSYEQYF.

The CDR3 loop reads CASSPIATSNTGELFF. In nucleotides, the CDR3 is TGTGCCAGCTCACCGATAGCGACAAGCAACACCGGGGAGCTGTTTTTT. The genes are TRBV18 and TRBJ2-2; D perhaps matches TRBD2 (5 bases). CDR3 length: 16 amino acids. V lost 3 bases, J lost 2 bases, and 13 bases lay in between. Germline V lookup: CDR1 KGHSH, CDR2 LQKENI.

The chain employs TRBV7-6 and TRBJ2-2; D remains ambiguous. The V and J ends lost 1 base and 5 bases respectively, with 5 bases between them. The CDR3 loop spans 13 amino acids. Germline V gene data show CDR1 as SGHVS and CDR2 as FNYEAQ. The CDR3 DNA reads as TGTGCCAGCAGCTTAGATCGGACCGGGGAGCTGTTTTTT. Amino acids: CASSLDRTGELFF. The full variable domain, with the rest looked up from reference TRBV7-6 and TRBJ2-2, is GAGVSQSPRYKVTKRGQDVALRCDPISGHVSLYWYRQALGQGPEFLTYFNYEAQQDKSGLPNDRFSAERPEGSISTLTIQRTEQRDSAMYRCASSLDRTGELFFGEGSRLTVL.

V usage is TRBV10-3 and J usage is TRBJ2-7; tentatively, D is TRBD2 (6 bases). Trimming removed 3 bases at V and 3 bases at J, with 21 bases between. Germline CDR1 reads ENHRY; CDR2 reads SYGVKD. The CDR3 sequence is 17 residues long. The CDR3 DNA reads TGTGCCATCAGTGACCCCCCCGGAGGGCAGGCTCTCTACGAGCAGTACTTC. Residues: CAISDPPGGQALYEQYF.

The rearrangement uses TRBV2 and TRBJ2-7; D unclear. With 6 bases removed from V and 1 base from J, the gap between germline ends came to 10 bases. Germline-derived CDR1 and CDR2 are SNHLY and FYNNEI. The CDR3 loop spans 13 amino acids. CDR3 protein: CASRTPSSYEQYF. The CDR3 nucleotides read TGTGCCAGCAGGACGCCTAGTTCCTACGAGCAGTACTTC.

The chain links TRBV27 to TRBJ1-1, with 10 bases lining up with TRBD1. Per the germline V gene, CDR1 is MNHEY and CDR2 is SMNVEV (reference sequence). Trimming removed 0 bases from V and 3 bases from J; junction bases left unmatched: 1. The CDR3 runs 15 residues. CDR3 sequence reads: CASSLSDRGDTEAFF. CDR3 nucleotides: TGTGCCAGCAGTTTATCGGACAGGGGGGACACTGAAGCTTTCTTT.

This chain links TRBV28 with TRBJ1-5; D may be TRBD1 (5 bases). The V and J ends lost 6 bases and 2 bases respectively, with 14 bases between them. Germline CDR1 reads MDHEN; CDR2 reads SYDVKM. The CDR3 extends over 15 amino acids. CDR3: CASSLTGGGNQPQHF. In DNA, the CDR3 is TGTGCCAGCAGCCTCACCGGGGGTGGCAATCAGCCCCAGCATTTT. The variable domain in full, completed from reference TRBV28 and TRBJ1-5, reads DVKVTQSSRYLVKRTGEKVFLECVQDMDHENMFWYRQDPGLGLRLIYFSYDVKMKEKGDIPEGYSVSREKKERFSLILESASTNQTSMYLCASSLTGGGNQPQHFGDGTRLSIL.

The chain combines TRBV19 with TRBJ2-7; 9 positions match TRBD2. The junction had 2 bases not matched to a gene; V was cut back by 3 bases and J by 2 bases. The CDR3 is 14 residues long. Germline CDR1 is LNHDA and CDR2 is SQIVND (reference sequence). As DNA, the CDR3 is TGTGCCAGTAGTATCACTAGCGGGCCCTACGAGCAGTACTTC. Translated: CASSITSGPYEQYF.

V is TRBV30 and J is TRBJ2-2; 10 nucleotides agree with TRBD2. This CDR3 comprises 14 residues. Germline V gene data show CDR1 as GTSNPN and CDR2 as SVGIG (reference sequence). Trimming took 6 bases from V and 3 from J; bases not matched to a gene: 4. CDR3 coding DNA: TGTGCCTGTCGGCTAGCGGGGGACACCGGGGAGCTGTTTTTT. The encoded protein is CACRLAGDTGELFF.

The chain employs TRBV7-3 and TRBJ2-1, with a tentative D call TRBD2 (5 bases). The CDR3 is 13 amino acids. The ends were cut back, 5 bases at V and 10 bases at J, with 15 bases in the middle. CDR1 and CDR2 from the germline V gene are SGHTA and FQGTGA. DNA for the CDR3: TGTGCCAGCAGCCCGGGATACGGAGGAGAGCAGTTCTTC. Encoded protein: CASSPGYGGEQFF.

Regarding this clone: Other nucleotide sequences from this sample produce the same CDR3. The chain carries TRBV30 and TRBJ1-3; 7 bases map to TRBD1. From germline, CDR1 is GTSNPN and CDR2 SVGIG (reference sequence). The CDR3 is 17 residues long. Unmatched junction bases numbered 10, after V lost 0 bases and J lost 2 bases. CDR3 in amino acids: CAWSVQGKGAAGNTIYF. The CDR3 DNA follows: TGTGCCTGGAGTGTACAAGGAAAGGGGGCCGCTGGAAACACCATATATTTT. The whole variable domain, remainder taken from reference TRBV30 and TRBJ1-3, is SQTIHQWPATLVQPVGSPLSLECTVEGTSNPNLYWYRQAAGRGLQLLFYSVGIGQISSEVPQNLSASRPQDRQFILSSKKLLLSDSGFYLCAWSVQGKGAAGNTIYFGEGSWLTVV.

The rearrangement uses TRBV5-4 and TRBJ1-4, with TRBD1 matching 8 bases. V trimming: 4 bases; J trimming: 2 bases; junction bases outside the gene matches: 13. CDR1 is SGHNT and CDR2 is YYREEE in the germline V gene (reference sequence). The CDR3 runs 18 residues. The chain's CDR3 is CASSIDRGSPPTNEKLFF. Here the CDR3 DNA reads TGTGCCAGCAGCATAGACAGGGGATCCCCTCCCACTAATGAAAAACTGTTTTTT.

This clone came up once. V is TRBV19 and J is TRBJ1-1; 7 bases match TRBD1. Looked up from germline, CDR1 is LNHDA and CDR2 is SQIVND (reference sequence). The CDR3 spans 14 residues. V shed 1 base and J 5 bases; nucleotides not matched to a gene: 4. In DNA, the CDR3 is TGTGCCAGTAGTATAGCACAGGGGTGGACTGAAGCTTTCTTT. It yields the protein CASSIAQGWTEAFF.

The chain links TRBV5-1 to TRBJ1-1, with no clear D. This CDR3 has 15 amino acids. V was shortened by 0 bases and J by 3 bases, with 12 bases between the two germline ends. Germline CDR1 reads SGHRS; CDR2 reads YFSETQ. The DNA for the CDR3 is TGCGCCAGCAGCTTGGGTCCACCTCGAGACACTGAAGCTTTCTTT. Its protein is CASSLGPPRDTEAFF.

This clone was recorded only once. This chain connects TRBV5-1 to TRBJ2-7; a possible D gene is TRBD2 (6 bases). The length of the CDR3 is 13 residues. Germline V gene data show CDR1 as SGHRS and CDR2 as YFSETQ. V lost 0 bases, J lost 6 bases, and 10 bases lay in between. DNA of the CDR3: TGCGCCAGCAGCTTGGCGGGAGAGATCGAGCAGTACTTC. It yields the protein CASSLAGEIEQYF.

V usage is TRBV28 and J usage is TRBJ2-7; 9 positions agree with TRBD2. CDR3 length: 16 residues. Unmatched junction bases numbered 8, after V lost 2 bases and J lost 3 bases. The germline CDR1 and CDR2 sequences are MDHEN and SYDVKM. The CDR3: CASSLGSSGALYEQYF. CDR3 nucleotides: TGTGCCAGCAGTTTAGGATCTAGCGGGGCGCTCTACGAGCAGTACTTC.

This clone turned up a few times. The rearrangement joins TRBV9 to TRBJ2-2; 7 bases fit TRBD2. The J segment lost 4 bases and the V segment lost 3 bases, leaving 12 bases of the junction unmatched. The germline gives CDR1 SGDLS, CDR2 YYNGEE. This CDR3 contains 17 residues. Here the CDR3 DNA reads TGTGCCAGCAGCGCGTCGGGCCTAGCGGAAAGCACCGGGGAGCTGTTTTTT. This sequence encodes CASSASGLAESTGELFF.

Notes on this clone: In the same sample, other DNA sequences code for this CDR3. The chain couples TRBV30 to TRBJ2-7; possible D gene TRBD1, 6 bases. From germline, CDR1 is GTSNPN and CDR2 SVGIG (reference sequence). V was shortened by 1 base and J by 12 bases, with 25 bases between the two germline ends. This CDR3 contains 15 residues. The CDR3 loop is CAWSAEDRLRGLSYF. The CDR3 DNA is TGTGCCTGGAGTGCCGAGGACAGACTTCGAGGATTATCGTACTTC.